A single sample is the source of the 18 T cell receptor beta chains below, sequenced in a study of identical twins. TCRdb reprocessed the 5' RACE reads with MiXCR, giving one entry per CDR3 protein. The table has a few hundred thousand distinct CDR3 sequences, just under 10% seen once. These same data were also listed under a study on yellow fever vaccine responses in identical twins.

Sequences were obtained from PBMCs. The receptor set was obtained from a young woman in good health.

This clonotype was seen ten or more times. The V call is TRBV11-1, the J call TRBJ2-7, with 11 bases identical to TRBD2. The CDR3 has 18 residues. Losses at the gene ends were 5 bases for V and 2 bases for J; bases not matched to a gene: 14. CDR1 is SGHAT, CDR2 FQDESV, per germline (reference sequence). The CDR3 coding sequence is TGTGCCAGCAGCCCTACTAAAAAGACTAGCGGGATTCCCTACGAGCAGTACTTC. It is translated as CASSPTKKTSGIPYEQYF.

The chain combines TRBV6-2 or TRBV6-3 with TRBJ2-7, with unresolved D. This CDR3 spans 12 amino acids. The V gene's germline CDR1 is MNHEY and CDR2 SVGEGT. Trimming stripped 6 bases from V and 1 base from J, with 7 bases between. CDR3 DNA: TGTGCCAGCAGAAGGCCGTCCTACGAGCAGTACTTC. Protein product: CASRRPSYEQYF.

In its sample, this clonotype was seen many times. The V and J genes are TRBV6-1 and TRBJ1-5; D perhaps matches TRBD1 (5 bases). The germline V gene has CDR1 MNHNS and CDR2 SASEGT. The CDR3 loop spans 14 amino acids. V dropped 11 bases and J dropped 1 base, with 15 bases sitting between them. This chain's CDR3 is CAGSSGGSNQPQHF. CDR3 bases: TGTGCCGGAAGCTCTGGGGGGAGCAATCAGCCCCAGCATTTT.

This clonotype was detected many times. This chain links TRBV5-5 with TRBJ2-7; D is uncertain. Germline values: CDR1 SGHKS, CDR2 YYEKEE (reference sequence). The V end lost 7 bases, the J end lost 3 bases, and 11 bases lay between the germline ends. This CDR3 is built from 12 residues. The CDR3 region is CASARHLYEQYF. Written as DNA, the CDR3 is TGTGCCAGCGCGAGACACCTCTACGAGCAGTACTTC.

This clonotype was seen repeatedly, ten times or more. This chain uses TRBV12-3 or TRBV12-4 with TRBJ2-7; 7 nucleotides align to TRBD1. Trimming took 7 bases from V and 4 from J; bases not matched to a gene: 10. The CDR3 has 14 amino acids. Here the CDR3 reads CASTIGTGVYEQYF. The CDR3 region has the DNA TGTGCCAGCACCATCGGAACAGGGGTATACGAGCAGTACTTC.

This clonotype occurred a few times. The J gene is TRBJ2-5, the V gene TRBV18; 11 bases agree with TRBD1. Per germline, CDR1 KGHSH and CDR2 LQKENI. The length of the CDR3 is 18 residues. V lost 1 base to trimming and J lost 5 bases; unmatched junction nucleotides: 12. The CDR3 reads CASSPRVLDRGRMETQYF. CDR3 DNA: TGTGCCAGCTCACCACGGGTCCTGGACAGGGGGCGCATGGAGACCCAGTACTTC. The full variable domain, rest sourced from reference TRBV18 and TRBJ2-5, is NAGVMQNPRHLVRRRGQEARLRCSPMKGHSHVYWYRQLPEEGLKFMVYLQKENIIDESGMPKERFSAEFPKEGPSILRIQQVVRGDSAAYFCASSPRVLDRGRMETQYFGPGTRLLVL.

The V call is TRBV6-5, the J call TRBJ1-1; 11 nucleotides agree with TRBD1. CDR3 length equals 15 residues. V lost 6 bases, J lost 3 bases, and 6 bases stayed unmatched. The V gene's germline CDR1 is MNHEY and CDR2 SVGAGI. CDR3: CASSWTGGADTEAFF. CDR3 nucleotides: TGTGCCAGCAGCTGGACAGGGGGCGCCGACACTGAAGCTTTCTTT.

This clonotype came up a few times. The rearrangement links TRBV27 to TRBJ2-7; 9 bases are a match to TRBD1. J lost 6 bases, V lost 5 bases, and 5 bases had no gene match. Germline V gene sequence: CDR1 MNHEY, CDR2 SMNVEV (reference sequence). The CDR3 sequence is 13 residues long. This CDR3 is CASSLGTGTEQYF. Written as DNA, the CDR3 is TGTGCCAGCAGTCTCGGGACAGGGACCGAGCAGTACTTC.

This clonotype showed up just a few times. The rearrangement uses TRBV9 and TRBJ2-3, with 7 nucleotides matching TRBD1. Germline trimming cut 4 bases from V and 4 bases from J; bases unmatched to any gene: 9. This CDR3 comprises 15 residues. Germline V gene lookup returns CDR1 SGDLS and CDR2 YYNGEE. The CDR3 DNA sequence: TGTGCCAGCAGCCTCCGACAGGGTAGCTCAGATACGCAGTATTTT. This gives the protein CASSLRQGSSDTQYF.

This rearrangement joins TRBV7-2 to TRBJ2-3; 8 bases agree with TRBD2. CDR1 is SGHTA and CDR2 is FQGNSA in the germline V gene. There are 16 residues in the CDR3. Losses at the gene ends were 5 bases for V and 1 base for J; bases not matched to a gene: 8. The CDR3 reads CASSPMRGARTDTQYF. The CDR3 nucleotides read TGTGCCAGCAGCCCCATGCGGGGGGCGCGCACAGATACGCAGTATTTT.

This clonotype was counted a few times. This chain connects TRBV5-6 to TRBJ1-5; weak D call: TRBD1 (5 bases). Deletions cut 0 bases from V and 0 bases from J, with 10 bases between. The CDR3 has 16 residues. Per germline, CDR1 SGHDT and CDR2 YYEEEE. The chain's CDR3 is CASSLARGDSNQPQHF. The CDR3 region has the DNA TGTGCCAGCAGCTTGGCGCGGGGGGATAGCAATCAGCCCCAGCATTTT.

This chain connects TRBV28 to TRBJ1-2, with D unclear. Trimming removed 7 bases at V and 2 bases at J, with 14 bases between. The germline V gene encodes CDR1 MDHEN and CDR2 SYDVKM. The CDR3 is made up of 14 amino acids. The CDR3 coding sequence is TGTGCCAGCACCGAAGCGGCTGCCAACTATGGCTACACCTTC. Protein product: CASTEAAANYGYTF.

This clonotype was counted ten times or more. CDR3 sequence (DNA): TGTGCCAGCACCGGCTTGGGGTTGAACACTGAAGCTTTCTTT. Its protein product is CASTGLGLNTEAFF. The V gene is TRBV12-3 or TRBV12-4, the J gene TRBJ1-1; D uncertain. The V gene lost 7 bases and the J gene lost 0 bases, with 12 bases spanning the gap. The CDR3 has 14 residues.

This clonotype was seen many times. The rearrangement uses TRBV6-2 or TRBV6-3 and TRBJ2-1; no reliable D call. This CDR3 is built from 12 residues. CDR1 and CDR2 (germline): MNHEY, SVGEGT. With 6 bases removed from V and 8 bases from J, the gap between germline ends came to 11 bases. CDR3 DNA: TGTGCCAGCAGCGCACTTTTATATGAGCAGTTCTTC. It is translated as CASSALLYEQFF.

This clonotype was counted only a few times. V and J are TRBV12-3 or TRBV12-4 and TRBJ2-7; D call uncertain. The CDR3 runs 12 residues. V lost 5 bases and J 12 bases, leaving 17 bases between the germline ends. CDR3 nucleotide sequence: TGTGCCAGCAGTCCCACCCCCCGGGCCGGGTACTTC. Amino acids: CASSPTPRAGYF.

V gene TRBV5-6 combines with J gene TRBJ2-1; weak D call: TRBD2 (6 bases). V lost 3 bases and J 4 bases, leaving 14 bases between the germline ends. Germline V gene lookup returns CDR1 SGHDT and CDR2 YYEEEE. The CDR3 totals 15 residues. CDR3 coding DNA: TGTGCCAGCAGCTCCGGGCTTAGCGGTTACAATGAGCAGTTCTTC. Translated, it gives CASSSGLSGYNEQFF.

This chain uses TRBV7-9 with TRBJ1-5, with D unclear. Germline CDR1 and CDR2: SEHNR and FQNEAQ (reference sequence). Trimming pared 1 base from V and 7 bases from J, leaving 14 bases between. This CDR3 has 15 residues. DNA of the CDR3: TGTGCCAGCAGCTTAGGTAGTGCAGTTGGGCAGCCCCAGCATTTT. As protein: CASSLGSAVGQPQHF.

J is TRBJ2-3 and V is TRBV11-3, with D possibly TRBD2 on 6 matching bases. Looked up from germline, CDR1 is SGHNT and CDR2 is YENEEA. V lost 6 bases and J lost 0, with 16 bases in between. The CDR3 extends over 16 amino acids. CDR3 sequence reads: CASSYAGRNSTDTQYF. In nucleotides, the CDR3 is TGTGCCAGCAGTTACGCGGGACGCAACAGCACAGATACGCAGTATTTT. Filled out from reference TRBV11-3 and TRBJ2-3, the complete variable domain reads EAGVVQSPRYKIIEKKQPVAFWCNPISGHNTLYWYLQNLGQGPELLIRYENEEAVDDSQLPKDRFSAERLKGVDSTLKIQPAELGDSAVYLCASSYAGRNSTDTQYFGPGTRLTVL.